This T cell receptor (beta chain) was documented in a study of OX40 agonist ivuxolimab in advanced cancers. Study-wide context: The costimulatory receptor OX40 (CD134) was targeted by ivuxolimab, a fully human IgG2 agonistic monoclonal antibody. Intravenous ivuxolimab was administered to patients every 2 weeks at six dose levels: 0.01, 0.1, 0.3, 1.5, 3 and 10 mg/kg. Of the approximately 53 patients in dose escalation, some 20 had hepatocellular carcinoma, about 15 had melanoma, 9 had renal cell carcinoma and 9 had head and neck cancer. In the dose-escalation cohort, more than 75% of patients were male, and the mean age was approximately 55 years, with a range of about 23 to 90. Prior anti-PD-1, anti-PD-L1 or anti-CTLA-4 therapy was permitted, and checkpoint inhibitors had been received by about 37% of dose-escalation patients. Three dose-escalation patients achieved partial responses, one with hepatocellular carcinoma and two with cutaneous melanoma. The point of sequencing TCRbeta in the periphery was to test whether ivuxolimab changed TCR sequence diversity and drove clonal T-cell expansion. The paper reports the monotherapy dose-escalation portion (N of about 56 patients) of the phase I ivuxolimab trial. Broad study findings and their caveats: Partial responders in the 0.1-3.0 mg/kg groups had among the lowest normalized peripheral clonal expansion, especially among CD8+ T cells. At doses of 0.1 to 3.0 mg/kg, clonal expansion of both CD4+ and CD8+ T cells in blood was seen between baseline and week 6. After ivuxolimab, CD8+ T cells had more expanded clones than CD4+ T cells on average. Low levels of normalized T-cell clonal expansion were also seen in some patients who did not respond. Antigen specificity was not determined for the clonally expanded peripheral T cells.

This clone was observed many times. Its antigen remains unidentified. Base qualities were left out, and no much larger clone turns up one base away. The trial excluded patients who had a history of autoimmune disease or who were on systemic immunosuppression. Peripheral blood for TCR sequencing was collected from all dose cohorts at baseline, on cycle 4 day 1, and on cycle 7 day 1. The samples were drawn from a first-in-human, open-label, multicenter phase I dose-escalation trial of ivuxolimab. Adults with locally advanced or metastatic melanoma, renal cell carcinoma, hepatocellular carcinoma or head and neck squamous cell carcinoma were enrolled in the trial. Before TCR sequencing, CD4+ T cells and CD8+ T cells from peripheral blood were sorted into separate populations. Genomic DNA was isolated from the sorted cells so that the TCRbeta CDR3 region could be sequenced. TCRbeta CDR3 regions were sequenced using the immunoSEQ Assay. The source is immuneACCESS, and TCRdb retained only in-frame sequences with V and J called. Part of the clones is not carried over; for the studies checked, unresolved V genes explain less than half of this, and the remainder is unexplained. This sample has about 130,000 clones in its table, and about nine tenths of those were observed once. The top ten constitute roughly 0.8% of the sample.

The specimen comprised CD4+ or CD8+ T cells sorted from blood, sampled in a trial of the OX40 agonist ivuxolimab. The receptor was derived from an adult with an advanced solid tumor such as melanoma, head and neck, liver or kidney cancer.

The DNA sequence is given as TGTGCCAGCAGTTCTCGCATGGACAGGGGGTACGCTGAAGCTTTCTTT. This translates into CASSSRMDRGYAEAFF. The rearranged segments are TRBV28 and TRBJ1-1, and TRBD1 aligns with 10 junction nucleotides. CDR1 is given as MDHEN and CDR2 as SYDVKM, both from the germline V gene. V and J are trimmed by 4 bases and 6 bases, and the gene matches miss 11 bases of the junction. The CDR3, cysteine through phenylalanine, is 16 amino acids long. Only CDR3 DNA remains: 48 bases, in frame from the first base.